The entry that follows covers one T cell receptor (beta chain) sequence. What it binds is not known. The data stem from a study of cytomegalovirus exposure and HLA in healthy donors. At the level of the study: From some 190 million T cells, an earlier analysis saw 100 million to 140 million unique TCR beta sequences. Study-wide results and caveats: Some V segments, including TRBV6-2 and TRBV6-3, were excluded as indistinguishable. Researchers catalogued under 200 TCR beta chains as cytomegalovirus-associated.

The CDR3 is 16 amino acids. Germline lookup yields CDR1 SGHTA and CDR2 FQGNSA. The germline V and J ends were trimmed by 2 bases and 1 base, with 12 bases remaining between them. The PCR ran on 60 Vbeta and 13 Jbeta primers. Produced via immunoSEQ multiplex PCR; TCRdb's table is partial and in-frame only. The sample lists some 140,000 clones, approximately 80% seen once, with approximately 2.1% in the top ten. The sequence was obtained from a man aged 25-45 years in good health and CMV-seronegative. The material sequenced was PBMCs. This chain connects TRBV7-2 to TRBJ2-1; D not certain. The CDR3 DNA reads as TGTGCCAGCAGCTTAACACCCCTGGCATCCTACAATGAGCAGTTCTTC. It is translated as CASSLTPLASYNEQFF. Combining the CDR3 with reference TRBV7-2 and TRBJ2-1 gives the whole variable domain GAGVSQSPSNKVTEKGKDVELRCDPISGHTALYWYRQSLGQGLEFLIYFQGNSAPDKSGLPSDRFSAERTGGSVSTLTIQRTQQEDSAVYLCASSLTPLASYNEQFFGPGTRLTVL.